A single TCR beta chain is shown here with its context. Its antigen remains unidentified. The data originate from a study of radiotherapy plus CTLA-4 blockade in lung cancer. Overall study: Objective response was observed in about 19% of patients, and disease control in approximately 30%.

Sequencing was performed with immunoSEQ multiplex PCR; in TCRdb, only in-frame clones are kept and a portion is missing. The top ten hold 0.75% to 0.95% of the sample, which has some 90,000 clones, roughly four fifths seen once. The CDR3 sequence is 11 residues long. The V end lost 5 bases, the J end lost 2 bases, and 0 bases lay between the germline ends. Germline V gene sequence: CDR1 MNHEY, CDR2 SMNVEV (reference sequence). Study-wide results and caveats: Together with interferon-beta, which increased in serum after radiation, early dynamic changes in blood T cell clones were reportedly the best predictors of response. Following radiotherapy plus ipilimumab, tumor-derived TCR clones expanded in the blood.

J is TRBJ2-2 and V is TRBV27; unclear D gene. The sequence derives from a human donor with non-small cell lung cancer who had stable disease on radiotherapy plus ipilimumab. The source was peripheral blood, collected from a patient treated with radiotherapy plus ipilimumab. Here the CDR3 DNA reads TGTGCCAGCAGTAACACCGGGGAGCTGTTTTTT. Its translation is CASSNTGELFF.